This is a list of T cell receptor beta chains from one sample in a study of Graves' ophthalmopathy and Graves' hyperthyroidism. A single record per CDR3 protein comes from TCRdb applying MiXCR to the multiplex PCR reads. The sample lists about 24,000 distinct CDR3 sequences, about 44% occurring once. The sequencing input was peripheral blood. The receptors stem from an adult woman with stable Graves' hyperthyroidism. The CDR3 runs from the conserved cysteine through the conserved F or W. A D gene is named only where the DNA matches it firmly. Size tells how often a clone was seen (once, few, many) or the class of an expanded clone, and some rows leave it out.

DNA: TGTGCCAGCAGTTTATACGCAGGAATCCTTGAAAAACTGTTTTTT
CDR3: CASSLYAGILEKLFF
J: TRBJ1-4
V: TRBV27
D: NA
size: many

DNA: TGTGCCAGCAGCCCCCGACAGGTGAGAACTGAAGCTTTCTTT
CDR3: CASSPRQVRTEAFF
J: TRBJ1-1
V: TRBV9
D: NA
size: medium-sized

DNA: TGTGCCAGCATCCTGGGGGGGGCATTGAACACTGAAGCTTTCTTT
CDR3: CASILGGALNTEAFF
J: TRBJ1-1
V: TRBV2
D: NA
size: NA

DNA: TGCGCCAGCAGCCAACGATGGGGACAGGCCGCAACTAATGAAAAACTGTTTTTT
CDR3: CASSQRWGQAATNEKLFF
J: TRBJ1-4
V: TRBV4-1
D: TRBD1
size: many

DNA: TGCGCCAGCAGCCTCGCAGCGGGAGTCAGCAATGAGCAGTTCTTC
CDR3: CASSLAAGVSNEQFF
J: TRBJ2-1
V: TRBV5-1
D: TRBD2
size: NA

DNA: TGTGCCAGCAGCGTAGGGACAGGGGCGGACTATGGCTACACCTTC
CDR3: CASSVGTGADYGYTF
J: TRBJ1-2
V: TRBV9
D: TRBD1
size: few

DNA: TGTGCCACCGACATACTAGCGGTAAGGGAGACCCAGTACTTC
CDR3: CATDILAVRETQYF
J: TRBJ2-5
V: TRBV10-3
D: TRBD2
size: NA

DNA: TGCAGTGCTAGTGACGGGAATCAGCCCCAGCATTTT
CDR3: CSASDGNQPQHF
J: TRBJ1-5
V: TRBV20-1
D: NA
size: NA

DNA: TGTGCCAGCAGCTTGGGACATAAATTGACTGGGGCCAACGTCCTGACTTTC
CDR3: CASSLGHKLTGANVLTF
J: TRBJ2-6
V: TRBV5-6
D: NA
size: many

DNA: TGTGCCAGCAGTTGGGAGGCTGAAAAACTGTTTTTT
CDR3: CASSWEAEKLFF
J: TRBJ1-4
V: TRBV27
D: NA
size: once

DNA: TGTGCCAGCAGTTACGGAACCTCTAGCGGGAGTAATGGATATGAGCAGTTCTTC
CDR3: CASSYGTSSGSNGYEQFF
J: TRBJ2-1
V: TRBV6-5
D: TRBD2
size: NA

DNA: TGTGCCAGCAGTTACATGGGGCCGAATGAGCAGTTCTTC
CDR3: CASSYMGPNEQFF
J: TRBJ2-1
V: TRBV6-6
D: NA
size: many

DNA: TGTGCCAGCAGCAAAGGAGGGACTAGCCGCGACGAGCAGTACTTC
CDR3: CASSKGGTSRDEQYF
J: TRBJ2-7
V: TRBV7-9
D: TRBD2
size: once

DNA: TGTGCCAGTAGCTCCGGACGGATAGACAATGAGCAGTTCTTC
CDR3: CASSSGRIDNEQFF
J: TRBJ2-1
V: TRBV19
D: NA
size: NA

DNA: TGCAGCGTTGATGTACAGAGCTATGGCTACACCTTC
CDR3: CSVDVQSYGYTF
J: TRBJ1-2
V: TRBV29-1
D: NA
size: few

DNA: TGTGCCAGCAGCTTAGCACCAGCGGGAGGCAACACCGGGGAGCTGTTTTTT
CDR3: CASSLAPAGGNTGELFF
J: TRBJ2-2
V: TRBV7-9
D: TRBD2
size: NA

DNA: TGTGCCAGCAGCCACAGGGGGTGCGGAGAGACCCAGTACTTC
CDR3: CASSHRGCGETQYF
J: TRBJ2-5
V: TRBV3-1
D: TRBD1
size: NA

DNA: TGTGCCTGGGACCCCGGCGTGAACACTGAAGCTTTCTTT
CDR3: CAWDPGVNTEAFF
J: TRBJ1-1
V: TRBV30
D: NA
size: many

DNA: TGCAGCGTGACAGAGGGACACTACGAGCAGTACTTC
CDR3: CSVTEGHYEQYF
J: TRBJ2-7
V: TRBV29-1
D: NA
size: few

DNA: TGTGCCAGCGGAGGGGGGGCCTCGTCCTACGAGCAGTACTTC
CDR3: CASGGGASSYEQYF
J: TRBJ2-7
V: TRBV7-9
D: NA
size: NA

DNA: TGCGCCAGCAGTGTGTCAAGGATCGGCTATGGCTACACCTTC
CDR3: CASSVSRIGYGYTF
J: TRBJ1-2
V: TRBV10-2
D: NA
size: once

DNA: TGTGCCAGCAGTTACTCGGGCAAAAACATTCAGTACTTC
CDR3: CASSYSGKNIQYF
J: TRBJ2-4
V: TRBV6-5
D: NA
size: NA

DNA: TGTGCCAGCAGCACCGGGACACTTCCTAACTATGGCTACACCTTC
CDR3: CASSTGTLPNYGYTF
J: TRBJ1-2
V: TRBV9
D: NA
size: NA

DNA: TGTGCCAGCAAATTAACCGGGACAGGGGGCTACGAGCAGTACTTC
CDR3: CASKLTGTGGYEQYF
J: TRBJ2-7
V: TRBV2
D: TRBD1
size: medium-sized

DNA: TGTGCCAGCAGTTTATATACGGGGTGGCAAGCGTCGACTGAAGCTTTCTTT
CDR3: CASSLYTGWQASTEAFF
J: TRBJ1-1
V: TRBV28
D: NA
size: many

DNA: TGTGCCAGCGGACTAGCGGCCCCCACAGATACGCAGTATTTT
CDR3: CASGLAAPTDTQYF
J: TRBJ2-3
V: TRBV25-1
D: TRBD2
size: NA

DNA: TGTGCCAGCAGCCGGGACAGGGGGGACAATGAGCAGTTCTTC
CDR3: CASSRDRGDNEQFF
J: TRBJ2-1
V: TRBV7-2
D: TRBD1
size: NA

DNA: TGTGCCATCAGTGATATGACAGGGTCCAACACTGAAGCTTTCTTT
CDR3: CAISDMTGSNTEAFF
J: TRBJ1-1
V: TRBV10-3
D: TRBD1
size: few

DNA: TGTGCCCGAATGACAGTCTCCTACGAGCAGTACTTC
CDR3: CARMTVSYEQYF
J: TRBJ2-7
V: TRBV6-5
D: NA
size: many

DNA: TGCAGCGTGAGGACAGGTGGGACTGACGAAAAACTGTTTTTT
CDR3: CSVRTGGTDEKLFF
J: TRBJ1-4
V: TRBV29-1
D: TRBD1
size: NA